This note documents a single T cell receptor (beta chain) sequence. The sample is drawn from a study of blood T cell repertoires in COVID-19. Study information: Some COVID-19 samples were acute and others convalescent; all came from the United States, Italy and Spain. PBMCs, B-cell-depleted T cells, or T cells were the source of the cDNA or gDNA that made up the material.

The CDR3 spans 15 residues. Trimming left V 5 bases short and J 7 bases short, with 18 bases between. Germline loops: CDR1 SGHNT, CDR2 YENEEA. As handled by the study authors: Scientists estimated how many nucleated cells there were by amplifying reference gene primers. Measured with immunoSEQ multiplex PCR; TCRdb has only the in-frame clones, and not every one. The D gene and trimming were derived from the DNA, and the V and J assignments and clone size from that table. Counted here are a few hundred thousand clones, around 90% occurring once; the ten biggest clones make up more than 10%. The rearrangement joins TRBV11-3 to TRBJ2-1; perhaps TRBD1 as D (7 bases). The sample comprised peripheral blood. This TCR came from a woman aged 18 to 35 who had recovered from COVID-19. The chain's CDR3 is CASSRGTGEENEQFF. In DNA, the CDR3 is TGTGCCAGCAGCCGCGGTACAGGGGAGGAGAATGAGCAGTTCTTC. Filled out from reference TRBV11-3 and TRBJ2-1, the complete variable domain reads EAGVVQSPRYKIIEKKQPVAFWCNPISGHNTLYWYLQNLGQGPELLIRYENEEAVDDSQLPKDRFSAERLKGVDSTLKIQPAELGDSAVYLCASSRGTGEENEQFFGPGTRLTVL.